Each of the 18 T cell receptor beta chains below was sequenced from the same sample in a study of shared clonotypes between healthy human individuals. Here immunoSEQ multiplex PCR was the method, and the copy in TCRdb shows in-frame clones only, minus some. The table shows some 1 million clones, with roughly 80% occurring only once. Sequenced sample: memory CD4+ T cells sorted from blood. Subset given: CD45RA-negative fraction. All receptors derive from a man aged 18 to 35 in good health.

The sample holds a few counts of this clone. The chain employs TRBV5-4 and TRBJ2-5, with a possible D match to TRBD2 (6 bases). Trimming removed 4 bases at V and 2 bases at J, with 12 bases between. This CDR3 region has 14 residues. The germline V gene encodes CDR1 SGHNT and CDR2 YYREEE (reference sequence). CDR3 sequence: CASSAGLLQETQYF. CDR3 nucleotide sequence: TGTGCCAGCAGCGCGGGACTCCTACAAGAGACCCAGTACTTC.

The chain recombines TRBV10-2 with TRBJ2-7; the D gene is possibly TRBD2 (6 bases). Germline V lookup: CDR1 WSHSY, CDR2 SAAADI. V was trimmed by 5 bases and J by 6 bases, leaving 17 bases between them. This CDR3 region has 14 residues. CDR3 coding DNA: TGCGCCAGCAGTACCCGGGGCGGGATGGGCGAGCAGTACTTC. Amino acids: CASSTRGGMGEQYF.

This sequence joins TRBV7-2 and TRBJ2-3; 9 bases map to TRBD2. With 1 base clipped from V and 6 bases from J, the junction kept 11 bases outside the gene matches. The CDR3 runs 17 residues. The germline CDR1 and CDR2 sequences are SGHTA and FQGNSA. The CDR3 protein is CASSLVGQAGGRDTQYF. The CDR3 nucleotides are TGTGCCAGCAGCTTAGTGGGCCAAGCGGGGGGAAGGGATACGCAGTATTTT.

The gene calls are TRBV9 and TRBJ1-3; maybe TRBD1 (5 bases). Trimming took off 4 bases at V and 2 bases at J, with 10 bases between the two ends. Germline V gives CDR1 SGDLS, CDR2 YYNGEE. The CDR3 length is 14 residues. CDR3 region: CASSSRGAGNTIYF. Written as DNA, the CDR3 is TGTGCCAGCAGCTCTCGAGGGGCTGGAAACACCATATATTTT.

Concerning this clone itself: One end of the junction varies from germline; a read error may be responsible. The chain has TRBV7-7 and TRBJ2-6, with 8 bases lining up with TRBD1. Germline CDR1 reads SSHAT; CDR2 reads FNYEAQ (reference sequence). This CDR3 contains 16 residues. The CDR3 loop is CASSPDRGAGANVLTF. In DNA form, the CDR3 reads TGTGCTAGCAGCCCAGACAGGGGAGCTGGGGCCAACGTCCTGACTTTC. Full variable domain (missing parts from reference TRBV7-7 and TRBJ2-6): GAGVSQSPRYKVTKRGQDVTLRCDPISSHATLYWYQQALGQGPEFLTYFNYEAQPDKSGLPSDRFSAERPEGSISTLTIQRTEQRDSAMYRCASSPDRGAGANVLTFGAGSRLTVL.

This clone has only one observation. The V call is TRBV11-2, the J call TRBJ2-1; 9 bases are a match to TRBD2. The CDR3 is made up of 18 amino acids. Germline CDR1 SGHAT, CDR2 FQNNGV. V lost 2 bases and J lost 4; bases outside the gene matches: 12. This chain's CDR3 is CASSLRPPSGVEYNEQFF. The DNA of the CDR3 is TGTGCCAGCAGCTTAAGGCCCCCTAGCGGGGTCGAATACAATGAGCAGTTCTTC.

This chain uses TRBV21-1 with TRBJ1-1; the table's D gene call, TRBD1, was not cross checked with the DNA. TRBV21-1 is shown as a pseudogene. This CDR3 comprises 16 residues. CDR3 sequence reads: CASSKIDRGANTEAFF. The CDR3 region has the DNA TGTGCCAGCAGCAAAATAGACAGGGGCGCGAACACTGAAGCTTTCTTT.

The chain couples TRBV15 to TRBJ1-5, with a possible D match to TRBD1 (6 bases). The CDR3 contains 15 residues. The V and J ends lost 2 bases and 3 bases respectively, with 11 bases between them. Germline CDR1 reads LNHNV; CDR2 reads YYDKDF (reference sequence). The CDR3 spells CATSRSDRLNQPQHF. The DNA for the CDR3 is TGTGCCACCAGCAGATCAGACAGGCTCAATCAGCCCCAGCATTTT. The whole variable domain, filled in from reference TRBV15 and TRBJ1-5, reads DAMVIQNPRYQVTQFGKPVTLSCSQTLNHNVMYWYQQKSSQAPKLLFHYYDKDFNNEADTPDNFQSRRPNTSFCFLDIRSPGLGDTAMYLCATSRSDRLNQPQHFGDGTRLSIL.

This clone was detected only a few times. This chain uses TRBV9 with TRBJ2-7, with D tentatively TRBD2 (5 bases). This CDR3 contains 13 residues. Germline V gives CDR1 SGDLS, CDR2 YYNGEE. Trimming left V 3 bases short and J 6 bases short, with 13 bases between. The CDR3 protein is CASSGHVGSEQYF. The CDR3 DNA reads as TGTGCCAGCAGCGGACACGTGGGGAGCGAGCAGTACTTC.

The chain uses TRBV16 and TRBJ2-7; 10 bases align to TRBD1. Germline CDR1 and CDR2: KGHSY and FQNENV. V was pared by 4 bases and J by 6 bases, with 6 bases of the junction left unmatched. The CDR3 runs to 14 residues. The CDR3 sequence is CASSRTGGVGEQYF. The CDR3 nucleotides read TGTGCCAGCAGCCGGACAGGGGGGGTCGGCGAGCAGTACTTC.

As concerns this clone: This CDR3 is also generated by other DNA sequences in the sample. V is TRBV10-3 and J is TRBJ2-7; 7 bases match TRBD1. The CDR3 sequence is 13 residues long. Germline lookup yields CDR1 ENHRY and CDR2 SYGVKD. The ends lost 6 bases at V and 2 bases at J; junction bases unmatched: 4. CDR3 residues: CAISGQDPYEQYF. CDR3 nucleotides: TGTGCCATCAGCGGACAGGACCCCTACGAGCAGTACTTC.

The V and J genes are TRBV30 and TRBJ2-6, with 7 nucleotides matching TRBD1. CDR1 and CDR2 from the germline V gene are GTSNPN and SVGIG (reference sequence). Germline trimming cut 5 bases from V and 4 bases from J; bases unmatched to any gene: 11. The CDR3 totals 16 residues. The CDR3 coding sequence is TGTGCCTGGCGGGGACAGTTATTCTCCGGGGCCAACGTCCTGACTTTC. Residues: CAWRGQLFSGANVLTF.

This clone showed up just once. The chain has TRBV30 and TRBJ1-2, with D unresolved. CDR1 is GTSNPN and CDR2 is SVGIG in the germline V gene (reference sequence). The CDR3 is 11 amino acids. Trimming cost V 2 bases and J 8 bases, with 9 bases left between them. The CDR3 loop reads CAWSSGSGYTF. CDR3 in DNA: TGTGCCTGGAGTTCGGGGTCCGGCTACACCTTC. Looking up the rest from reference TRBV30 and TRBJ1-2 gives the full variable domain: SQTIHQWPATLVQPVGSPLSLECTVEGTSNPNLYWYRQAAGRGLQLLFYSVGIGQISSEVPQNLSASRPQDRQFILSSKKLLLSDSGFYLCAWSSGSGYTFGSGTRLTVV.

V is TRBV18 and J is TRBJ1-1, with D maybe TRBD1 (5 bases). The CDR3 spans 14 residues. The germline CDR1 and CDR2 sequences are KGHSH and LQKENI. The V gene lost 3 bases and the J gene lost 6 bases, with 14 bases spanning the gap. CDR3 amino acids: CASSPGVSNPEAFF. The CDR3 region has the DNA TGTGCCAGCTCACCGGGGGTAAGTAACCCTGAAGCTTTCTTT.

The CDR3 DNA follows: TGCAGCGCCGTAGGGCAAGCCGGGACCCTCCACTTT. Protein sequence: CSAVGQAGTLHF. The chain couples TRBV29-1 to TRBJ1-6; D is ambiguous. CDR1 and CDR2 (germline): SQVTM, ANQGSEA. V was shortened by 7 bases and J by 14 bases, with 18 bases between the two germline ends. CDR3 length equals 12 residues.

The CDR3 is CASSIGQYTEAFF. CDR3 DNA sequence: TGTGCCAGTAGTATTGGGCAGTACACTGAAGCTTTCTTT. The V call is TRBV19, the J call TRBJ1-1, with D unresolved. In germline, CDR1 is LNHDA, CDR2 SQIVND (reference sequence). V shed 3 bases and J shed 3 bases, with 8 bases lying between them. The CDR3 runs 13 residues.

This clone was observed a handful of times. The V and J genes are TRBV7-9 and TRBJ2-1, with a weak D call TRBD2 (6 bases). CDR3 length equals 18 residues. V lost 2 bases and J 2 bases, leaving 19 bases between the germline ends. Germline lookup yields CDR1 SEHNR and CDR2 FQNEAQ (reference sequence). Here the CDR3 reads CASSLRPGDSSTYNEQFF. CDR3 bases: TGTGCCAGCAGCTTAAGGCCCGGGGACTCCTCGACCTACAATGAGCAGTTCTTC.

V usage is TRBV25-1 and J usage is TRBJ2-7; TRBD1 matches at 8 bases. Trimming at V came to 4 bases and at J to 2 bases, leaving 10 bases not matched to a gene. The CDR3 has 16 amino acids. Germline-derived CDR1 and CDR2 are MGHDK and SYGVNS. The CDR3 sequence is CASSASDRGHTYEQYF. The DNA of the CDR3 is TGTGCCAGCAGTGCCTCTGACAGGGGCCACACCTACGAGCAGTACTTC.